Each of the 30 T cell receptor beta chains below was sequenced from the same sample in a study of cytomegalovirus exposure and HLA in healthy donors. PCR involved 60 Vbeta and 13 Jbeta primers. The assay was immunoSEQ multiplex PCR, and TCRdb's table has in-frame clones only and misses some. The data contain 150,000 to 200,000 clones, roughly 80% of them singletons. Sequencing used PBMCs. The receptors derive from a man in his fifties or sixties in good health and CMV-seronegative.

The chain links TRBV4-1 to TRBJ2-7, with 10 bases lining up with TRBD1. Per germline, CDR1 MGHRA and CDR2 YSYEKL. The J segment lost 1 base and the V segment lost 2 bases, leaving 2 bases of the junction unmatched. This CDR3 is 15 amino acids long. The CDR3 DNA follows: TGCGCCAGCAGCCAACCGGACAGGGGGTCCTACGAGCAGTACTTC. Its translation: CASSQPDRGSYEQYF.

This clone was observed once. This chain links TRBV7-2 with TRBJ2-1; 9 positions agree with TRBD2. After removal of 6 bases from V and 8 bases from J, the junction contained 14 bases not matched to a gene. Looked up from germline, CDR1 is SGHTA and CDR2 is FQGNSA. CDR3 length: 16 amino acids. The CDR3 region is CASRKGWRGGRDEQFF. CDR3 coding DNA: TGTGCCAGCAGAAAAGGGTGGCGGGGGGGCCGGGATGAGCAGTTCTTC.

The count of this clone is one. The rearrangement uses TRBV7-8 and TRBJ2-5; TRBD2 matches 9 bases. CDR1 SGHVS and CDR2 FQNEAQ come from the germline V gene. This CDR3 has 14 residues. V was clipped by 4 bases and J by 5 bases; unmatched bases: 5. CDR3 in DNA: TGTGCCAGCAGCTGGATAGCGGGGGTGGAGACCCAGTACTTC. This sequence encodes CASSWIAGVETQYF.

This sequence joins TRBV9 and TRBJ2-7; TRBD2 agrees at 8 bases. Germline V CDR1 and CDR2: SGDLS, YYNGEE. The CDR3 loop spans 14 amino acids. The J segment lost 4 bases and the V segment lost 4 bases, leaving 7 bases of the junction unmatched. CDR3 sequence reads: CASSPNGGAYEQYF. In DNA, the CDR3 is TGTGCCAGCAGCCCTAACGGGGGGGCGTACGAGCAGTACTTC.

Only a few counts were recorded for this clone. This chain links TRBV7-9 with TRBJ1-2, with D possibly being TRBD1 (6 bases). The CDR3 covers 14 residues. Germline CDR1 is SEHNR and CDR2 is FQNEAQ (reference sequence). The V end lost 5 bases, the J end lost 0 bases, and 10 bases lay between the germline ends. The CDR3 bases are TGTGCCAGCAGCCAGGACAGAGCTAACTATGGCTACACCTTC. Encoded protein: CASSQDRANYGYTF.

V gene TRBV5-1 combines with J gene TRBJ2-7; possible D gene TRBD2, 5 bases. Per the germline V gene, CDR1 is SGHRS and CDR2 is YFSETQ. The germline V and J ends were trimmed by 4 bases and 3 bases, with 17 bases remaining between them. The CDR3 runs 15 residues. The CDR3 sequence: CASSLLRFGVYEQYF. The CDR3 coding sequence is TGCGCCAGCAGCCTGCTAAGGTTCGGGGTCTACGAGCAGTACTTC.

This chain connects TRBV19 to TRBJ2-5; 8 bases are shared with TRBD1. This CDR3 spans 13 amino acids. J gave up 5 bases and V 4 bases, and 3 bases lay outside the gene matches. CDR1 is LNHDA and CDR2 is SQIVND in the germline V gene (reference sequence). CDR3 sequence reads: CASSTGQGETQYF. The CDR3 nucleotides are TGTGCCAGTAGTACCGGACAGGGTGAGACCCAGTACTTC.

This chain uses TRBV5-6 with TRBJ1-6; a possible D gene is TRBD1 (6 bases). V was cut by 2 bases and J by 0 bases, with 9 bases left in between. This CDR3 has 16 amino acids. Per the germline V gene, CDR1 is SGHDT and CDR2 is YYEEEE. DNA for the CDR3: TGTGCCAGCAGCTTATTACAGGGCTCCTATAATTCACCCCTCCACTTT. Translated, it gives CASSLLQGSYNSPLHF.

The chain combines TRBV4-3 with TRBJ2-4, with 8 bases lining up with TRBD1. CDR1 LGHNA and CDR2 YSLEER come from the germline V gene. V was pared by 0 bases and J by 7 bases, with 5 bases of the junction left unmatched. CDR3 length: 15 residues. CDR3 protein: CASSQEGQDMNIQYF. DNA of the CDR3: TGCGCCAGCAGCCAAGAGGGACAGGATATGAACATTCAGTACTTC.

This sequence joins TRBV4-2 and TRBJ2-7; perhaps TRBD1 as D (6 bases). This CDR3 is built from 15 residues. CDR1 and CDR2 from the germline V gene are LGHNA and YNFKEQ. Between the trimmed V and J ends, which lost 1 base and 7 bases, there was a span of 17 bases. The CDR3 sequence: CASSQVGTNIREQYF. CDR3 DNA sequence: TGTGCCAGCAGCCAAGTAGGGACAAACATTCGGGAGCAGTACTTC.

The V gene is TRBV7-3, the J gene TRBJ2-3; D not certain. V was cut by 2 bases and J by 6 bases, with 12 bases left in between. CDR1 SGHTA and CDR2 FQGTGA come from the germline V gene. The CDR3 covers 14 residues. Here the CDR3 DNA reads TGTGCCAGCAGCTTATCCCAGGTCCTGGATACGCAGTATTTT. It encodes CASSLSQVLDTQYF.

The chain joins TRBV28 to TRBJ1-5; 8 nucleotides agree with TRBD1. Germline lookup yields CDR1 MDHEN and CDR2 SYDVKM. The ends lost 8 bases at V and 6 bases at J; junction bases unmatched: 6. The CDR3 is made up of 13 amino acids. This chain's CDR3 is CASEDRGGQPQHF. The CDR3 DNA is TGTGCCAGCGAAGACAGGGGAGGTCAGCCCCAGCATTTT.

CDR3 DNA sequence: TGTGCCAGCCGCCCTACAGGGATCGGGTCACCCCTCCACTTT. Protein product: CASRPTGIGSPLHF. This chain joins TRBV27 and TRBJ1-6; TRBD1 is a possible D gene (6 bases). V shed 8 bases and J shed 10 bases, with 18 bases lying between them. Germline V lookup: CDR1 MNHEY, CDR2 SMNVEV (reference sequence). This CDR3 is built from 14 residues.

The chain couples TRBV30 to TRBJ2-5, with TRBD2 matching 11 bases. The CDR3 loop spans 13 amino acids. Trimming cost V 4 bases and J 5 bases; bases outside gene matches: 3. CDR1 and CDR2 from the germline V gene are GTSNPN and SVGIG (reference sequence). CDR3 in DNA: TGTGCCTGGATTCGGACTAGCGGGGAGACCCAGTACTTC. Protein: CAWIRTSGETQYF. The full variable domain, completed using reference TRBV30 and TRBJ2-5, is SQTIHQWPATLVQPVGSPLSLECTVEGTSNPNLYWYRQAAGRGLQLLFYSVGIGQISSEVPQNLSASRPQDRQFILSSKKLLLSDSGFYLCAWIRTSGETQYFGPGTRLLVL.

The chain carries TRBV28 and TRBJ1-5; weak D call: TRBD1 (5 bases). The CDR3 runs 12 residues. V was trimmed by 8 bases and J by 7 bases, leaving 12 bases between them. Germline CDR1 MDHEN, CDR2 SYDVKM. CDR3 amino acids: CASHGGFQPQHF. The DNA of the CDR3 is TGTGCCAGCCATGGGGGGTTCCAGCCCCAGCATTTT.

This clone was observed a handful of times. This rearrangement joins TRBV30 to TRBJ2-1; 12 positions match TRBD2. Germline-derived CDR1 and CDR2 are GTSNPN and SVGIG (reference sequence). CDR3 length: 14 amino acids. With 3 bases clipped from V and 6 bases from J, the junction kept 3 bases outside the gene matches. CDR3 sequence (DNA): TGTGCCTGGAGAACTAGCGGGAGGAGCAATGAGCAGTTCTTC. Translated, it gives CAWRTSGRSNEQFF.

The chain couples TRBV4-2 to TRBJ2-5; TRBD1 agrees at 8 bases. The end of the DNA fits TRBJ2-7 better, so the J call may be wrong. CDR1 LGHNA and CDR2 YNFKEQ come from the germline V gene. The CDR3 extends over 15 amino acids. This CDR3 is CASSLNRGMRYEQYF. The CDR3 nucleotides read TGTGCCAGCAGCTTAAACAGGGGGATGAGGTACGAGCAGTACTTC.

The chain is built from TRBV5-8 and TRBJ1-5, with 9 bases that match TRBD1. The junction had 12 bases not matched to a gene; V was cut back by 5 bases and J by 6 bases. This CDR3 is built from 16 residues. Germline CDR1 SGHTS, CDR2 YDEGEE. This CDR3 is CASRSTGGFGGQPQHF. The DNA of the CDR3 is TGTGCCAGCAGATCCACAGGGGGCTTCGGGGGTCAGCCCCAGCATTTT.

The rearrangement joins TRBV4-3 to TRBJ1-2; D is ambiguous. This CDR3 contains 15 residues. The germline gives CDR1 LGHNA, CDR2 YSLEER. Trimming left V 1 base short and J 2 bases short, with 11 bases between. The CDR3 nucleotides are TGCGCCAGCAGCCAAGTTTCCAAGCGGAACTATGGCTACACCTTC. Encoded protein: CASSQVSKRNYGYTF.

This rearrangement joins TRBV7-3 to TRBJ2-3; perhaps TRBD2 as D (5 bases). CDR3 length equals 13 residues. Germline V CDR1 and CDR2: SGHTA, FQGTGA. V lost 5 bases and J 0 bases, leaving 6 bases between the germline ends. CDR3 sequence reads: CASSPGSTDTQYF. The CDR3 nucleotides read TGTGCCAGCAGCCCGGGGAGCACAGATACGCAGTATTTT.

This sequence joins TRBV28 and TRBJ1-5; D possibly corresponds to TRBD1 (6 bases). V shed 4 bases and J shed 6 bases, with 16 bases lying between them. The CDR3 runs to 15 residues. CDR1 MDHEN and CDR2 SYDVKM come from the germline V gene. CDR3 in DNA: TGTGCCAGCAGTTCGCCAACAGGGTTTGGTCAGCCCCAGCATTTT. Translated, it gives CASSSPTGFGQPQHF.

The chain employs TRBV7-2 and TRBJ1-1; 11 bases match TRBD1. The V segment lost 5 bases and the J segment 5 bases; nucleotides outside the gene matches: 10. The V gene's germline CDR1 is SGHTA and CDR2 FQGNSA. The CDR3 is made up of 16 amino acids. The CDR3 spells CASSRGTGGKGTEAFF. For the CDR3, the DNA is TGTGCCAGCAGCCGAGGGACAGGGGGTAAGGGGACTGAAGCTTTCTTT. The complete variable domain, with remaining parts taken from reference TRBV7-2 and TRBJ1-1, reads GAGVSQSPSNKVTEKGKDVELRCDPISGHTALYWYRQSLGQGLEFLIYFQGNSAPDKSGLPSDRFSAERTGGSVSTLTIQRTQQEDSAVYLCASSRGTGGKGTEAFFGQGTRLTVV.

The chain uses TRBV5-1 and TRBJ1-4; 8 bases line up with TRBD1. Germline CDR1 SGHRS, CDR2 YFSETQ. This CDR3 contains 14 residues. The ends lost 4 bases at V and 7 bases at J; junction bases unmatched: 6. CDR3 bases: TGCGCCAGCAGCCACGGACAGGGTCTTGAAAAACTGTTTTTT. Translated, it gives CASSHGQGLEKLFF.

CDR3 region: CASSLSTGPYEQYF. CDR3 DNA: TGTGCCAGCAGTTTATCTACAGGTCCCTACGAGCAGTACTTC. The rearrangement uses TRBV28 and TRBJ2-7; a weak D match, TRBD1 (5 bases). Trimming left V 1 base short and J 2 bases short, with 9 bases between. CDR3 length: 14 residues. CDR1 is MDHEN, CDR2 SYDVKM, per germline.

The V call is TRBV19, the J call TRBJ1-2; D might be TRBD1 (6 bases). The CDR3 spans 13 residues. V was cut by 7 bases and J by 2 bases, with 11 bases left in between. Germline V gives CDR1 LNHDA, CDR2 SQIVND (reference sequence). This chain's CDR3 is CASTTGLNYGYTF. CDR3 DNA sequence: TGTGCCAGTACTACAGGGTTGAACTATGGCTACACCTTC.

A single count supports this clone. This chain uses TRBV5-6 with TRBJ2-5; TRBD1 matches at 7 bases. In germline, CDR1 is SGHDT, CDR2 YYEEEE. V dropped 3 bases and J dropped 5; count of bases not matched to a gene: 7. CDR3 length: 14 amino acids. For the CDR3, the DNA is TGTGCCAGCAGCTCTGACAGGGAAGTGGAGACCCAGTACTTC. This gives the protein CASSSDREVETQYF.

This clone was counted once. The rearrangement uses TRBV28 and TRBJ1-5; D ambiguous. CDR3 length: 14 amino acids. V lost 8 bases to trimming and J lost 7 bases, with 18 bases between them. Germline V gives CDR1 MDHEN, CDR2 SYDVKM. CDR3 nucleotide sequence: TGTGCCAGCCCCCGGGTCGCCGGAACGCAGCCCCAGCATTTT. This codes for CASPRVAGTQPQHF.

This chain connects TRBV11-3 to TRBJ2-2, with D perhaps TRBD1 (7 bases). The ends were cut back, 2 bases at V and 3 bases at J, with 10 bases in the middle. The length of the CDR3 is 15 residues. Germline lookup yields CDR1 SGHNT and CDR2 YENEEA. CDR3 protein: CASSLSGGYTGELFF. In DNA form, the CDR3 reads TGTGCCAGCAGCTTATCAGGGGGGTACACCGGGGAGCTGTTTTTT.

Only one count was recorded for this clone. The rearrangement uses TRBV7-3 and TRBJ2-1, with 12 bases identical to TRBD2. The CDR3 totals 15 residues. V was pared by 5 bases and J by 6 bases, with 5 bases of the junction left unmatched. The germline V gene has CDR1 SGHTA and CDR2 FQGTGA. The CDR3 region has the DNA TGTGCCAGCAGCACTCTAGCGGGAGGGCCCAATGAGCAGTTCTTC. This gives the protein CASSTLAGGPNEQFF. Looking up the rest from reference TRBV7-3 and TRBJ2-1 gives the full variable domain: GAGVSQTPSNKVTEKGKYVELRCDPISGHTALYWYRQSLGQGPEFLIYFQGTGAADDSGLPNDRFFAVRPEGSVSTLKIQRTERGDSAVYLCASSTLAGGPNEQFFGPGTRLTVL.

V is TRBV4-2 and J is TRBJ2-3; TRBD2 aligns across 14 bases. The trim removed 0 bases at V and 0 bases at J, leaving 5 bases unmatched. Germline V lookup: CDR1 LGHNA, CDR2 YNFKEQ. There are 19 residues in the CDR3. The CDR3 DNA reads TGTGCCAGCAGCCAAGATGGGACTAGCGGGAGACTAAGCACAGATACGCAGTATTTT. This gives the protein CASSQDGTSGRLSTDTQYF.